This TCR beta chain emerged from a study of blood T cell repertoires in COVID-19 (dated by TCRdb to about 2020). At the level of the whole study: Samples from collaborators originated in the United States, Italy and Spain and spanned both the acute and convalescent phases of COVID-19. The prospective study material was composed of cDNA or gDNA derived from T cells, B-cell-depleted T cells, or PBMCs. Deeply sampled blood TCRbeta repertoires from subjects exposed to, actively infected with, or recovered from COVID-19 were included in the dataset. The repertoires were released in a freely available public database meant as a resource for research on the immune response to SARS-CoV-2. Samples were obtained from the ongoing ImmuneRACE study (first 160 participants) and from some 1,200 subjects provided by 6 global collaborators. Sample metadata almost always included a de-identified subject ID, COVID-19 status, age in years and sex. HLA class I and class II types, where available, came from metadata supplied by the sample provider rather than from assay-based typing. What the research found in general, with its limitations: How much clinical and demographic metadata was included differed by source and by participant, and the metadata was provided uncurated.

As to this clone: No antigen is known for it. Per-base quality was not reported, and no clone a single base away is much larger than it.

TCRbeta CDR3 regions were amplified from genomic DNA by means of the immunoSEQ Assay, a bias-controlled multiplex PCR. The authors' pipeline ran thus. Within the assay, amplification of reference gene primers was used to estimate how many nucleated cells each sample contained. Sequence reads were collapsed and filtered to measure the absolute abundance of every unique TCRbeta CDR3 rearrangement. For each sample, productive Simpson clonality was calculated as the square root of Simpson's diversity index over productive rearrangements. The clones in this table, taken by TCRdb from immuneACCESS, are in-frame only. Not every clone is retained; where verified, under half of the shortfall comes from an unresolved V gene, and the cause of the rest is unknown. D and trimming come from the DNA, and the V and J calls and clone size come from that table. Across this sample there are more than 100,000 clones, with 78% seen only once. The ten top clones hold 2.3% of the sample.

Looking up the germline V gene yields CDR1 SNHLY and CDR2 FYNNEI. The CDR3 holds 16 amino acids from the cysteine to the phenylalanine. Just the 48-base CDR3 DNA is kept, in frame starting at base 1. A distance of 17 bases separates the germline ends of V and J, which lose 2 bases and 6 bases respectively. The collaborating institutions used their own protocols to collect whole blood in K2EDTA tubes. Collaborator samples were shipped for TCRbeta analysis as frozen whole blood, isolated PBMCs, or DNA extracted from either sample type. Sequencing input: peripheral blood. The chain is encoded by TRBV2 joined to TRBJ2-1; the D gene cannot be named for sure. The TCR originated in a man in his sixties or seventies with acute or convalescent COVID-19. The DNA is as follows: TGTGCCAGCAGTGAATCCGAGGTTTGGTTAGTCAATGAGCAGTTCTTC. It translates as CASSESEVWLVNEQFF.